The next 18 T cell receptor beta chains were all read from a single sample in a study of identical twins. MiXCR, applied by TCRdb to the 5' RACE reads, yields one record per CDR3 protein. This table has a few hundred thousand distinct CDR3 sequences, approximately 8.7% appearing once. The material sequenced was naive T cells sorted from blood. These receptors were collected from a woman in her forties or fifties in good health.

CDR3 nucleotide sequence: TGTGCCAGCAGCTTAGTGGCGGGAGGGTCCGGCGAGCAGTACGTC. Amino acid sequence: CASSLVAGGSGEQYV. This chain uses TRBV13 with TRBJ2-7; 9 bases map to TRBD2. The CDR3 loop spans 15 amino acids. CDR1 is PRHDT, CDR2 FYEKMQ, per germline (reference sequence). V gave up 1 base and J gave up 6 bases; unmatched junction bases: 7.

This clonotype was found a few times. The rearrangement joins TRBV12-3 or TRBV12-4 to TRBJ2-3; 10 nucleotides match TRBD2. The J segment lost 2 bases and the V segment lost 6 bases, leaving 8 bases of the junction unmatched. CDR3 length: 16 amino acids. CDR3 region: CASSIGLADFTDTQYF. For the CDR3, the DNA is TGTGCCAGCAGCATCGGACTAGCGGACTTCACAGATACGCAGTATTTT.

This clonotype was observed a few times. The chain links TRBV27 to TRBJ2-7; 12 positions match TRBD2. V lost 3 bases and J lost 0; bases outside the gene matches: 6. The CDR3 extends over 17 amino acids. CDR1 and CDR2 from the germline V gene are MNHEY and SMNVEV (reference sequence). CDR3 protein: CASSLVTSGGSSYEQYF. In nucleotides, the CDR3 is TGTGCCAGCAGTTTGGTGACTAGCGGGGGAAGCTCCTACGAGCAGTACTTC.

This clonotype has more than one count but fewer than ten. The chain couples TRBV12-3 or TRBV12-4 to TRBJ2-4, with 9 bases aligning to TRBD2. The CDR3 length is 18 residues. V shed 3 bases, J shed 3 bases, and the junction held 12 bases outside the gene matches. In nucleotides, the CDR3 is TGTGCCAGCAGTTTTCTGGCGGGAGGGCCCTCGGGCAAAAACATTCAGTACTTC. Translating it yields CASSFLAGGPSGKNIQYF.

As DNA, the CDR3 is TGTGCCAGTACACCAGACCACAGCTCCTACAATGAGCAGTTCTTC. Encoded protein: CASTPDHSSYNEQFF. The gene calls are TRBV5-5 and TRBJ2-1; the D is unclear. Germline values: CDR1 SGHKS, CDR2 YYEKEE (reference sequence). The ends were cut back, 8 bases at V and 0 bases at J, with 15 bases in the middle. The CDR3 length is 15 residues.

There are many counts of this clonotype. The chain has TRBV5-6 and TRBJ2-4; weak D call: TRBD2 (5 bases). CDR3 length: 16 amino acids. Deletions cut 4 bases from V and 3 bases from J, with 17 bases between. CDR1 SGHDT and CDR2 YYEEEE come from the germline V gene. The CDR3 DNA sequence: TGTGCCAGCAGCCCCTTAAGGGAGAGGGTCAAAAACATTCAGTACTTC. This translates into CASSPLRERVKNIQYF.

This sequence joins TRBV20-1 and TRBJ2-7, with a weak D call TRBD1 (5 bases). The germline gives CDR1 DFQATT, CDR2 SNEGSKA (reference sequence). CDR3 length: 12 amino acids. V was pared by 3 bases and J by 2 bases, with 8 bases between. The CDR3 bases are TGCAGTGCTAGGACAGATCCCTACGAGCAGTACTTC. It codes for CSARTDPYEQYF.

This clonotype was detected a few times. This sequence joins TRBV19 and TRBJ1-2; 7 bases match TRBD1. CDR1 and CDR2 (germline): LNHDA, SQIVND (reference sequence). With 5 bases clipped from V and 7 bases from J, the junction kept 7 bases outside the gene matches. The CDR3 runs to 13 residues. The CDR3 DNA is TGTGCCAGTAGTTTACAGGGGTCCCGTGGCTACACCTTC. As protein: CASSLQGSRGYTF.

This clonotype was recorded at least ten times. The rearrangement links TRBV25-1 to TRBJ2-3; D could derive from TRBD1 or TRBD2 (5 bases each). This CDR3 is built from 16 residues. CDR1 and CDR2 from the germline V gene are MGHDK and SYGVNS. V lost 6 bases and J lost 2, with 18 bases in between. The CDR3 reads CASRGREDIYTDTQYF. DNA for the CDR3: TGTGCCAGCAGGGGACGGGAAGACATTTACACAGATACGCAGTATTTT.

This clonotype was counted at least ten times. As DNA, the CDR3 is TGTGCCATCAGTGTTGGGGACATAACCAATCAGCCCCAGCATTTT. Protein: CAISVGDITNQPQHF. The rearrangement uses TRBV10-3 and TRBJ1-5, with a tentative D call TRBD1 (6 bases). Trimming took off 4 bases at V and 3 bases at J, with 13 bases between the two ends. The CDR3 sequence is 15 residues long. Germline V gene data show CDR1 as ENHRY and CDR2 as SYGVKD.

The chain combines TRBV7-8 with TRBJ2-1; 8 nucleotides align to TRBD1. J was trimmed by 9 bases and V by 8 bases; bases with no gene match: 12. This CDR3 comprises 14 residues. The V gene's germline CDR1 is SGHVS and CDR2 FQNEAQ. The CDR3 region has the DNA TGTGCCAGCGGGCGGTGGCAGGGGGCAGGTGAGCAGTTCTTC. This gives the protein CASGRWQGAGEQFF.

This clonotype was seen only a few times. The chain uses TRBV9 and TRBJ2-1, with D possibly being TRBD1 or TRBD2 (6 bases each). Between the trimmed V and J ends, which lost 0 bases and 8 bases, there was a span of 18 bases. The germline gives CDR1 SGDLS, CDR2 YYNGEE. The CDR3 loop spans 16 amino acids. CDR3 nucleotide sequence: TGTGCCAGCAGCGTAGAGGGGGGCGCCCCCTGGGATGAGCAGTTCTTC. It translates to CASSVEGGAPWDEQFF.

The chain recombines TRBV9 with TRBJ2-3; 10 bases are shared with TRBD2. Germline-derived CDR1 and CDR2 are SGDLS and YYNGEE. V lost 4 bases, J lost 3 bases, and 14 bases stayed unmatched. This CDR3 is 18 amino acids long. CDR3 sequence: CASSPQSLAGVGTDTQYF. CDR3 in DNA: TGTGCCAGCAGCCCCCAGAGCCTAGCGGGAGTTGGGACAGATACGCAGTATTTT.

CDR3 region: CASSPLGAVVTDTQYF. CDR3 nucleotide sequence: TGTGCCAGCTCACCACTCGGGGCGGTAGTCACAGATACGCAGTATTTT. The chain links TRBV18 to TRBJ2-3; D is possibly TRBD1 or TRBD2 (5 bases each). The CDR3 consists of 16 residues. The V end lost 1 base, the J end lost 2 bases, and 13 bases lay between the germline ends. Germline V lookup: CDR1 KGHSH, CDR2 LQKENI.

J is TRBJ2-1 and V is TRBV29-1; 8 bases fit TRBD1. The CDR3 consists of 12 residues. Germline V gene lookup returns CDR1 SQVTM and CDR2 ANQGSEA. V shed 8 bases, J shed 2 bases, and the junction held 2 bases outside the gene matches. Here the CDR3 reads CSTGGTYNEQFF. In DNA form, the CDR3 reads TGCAGCACAGGGGGAACCTACAATGAGCAGTTCTTC.

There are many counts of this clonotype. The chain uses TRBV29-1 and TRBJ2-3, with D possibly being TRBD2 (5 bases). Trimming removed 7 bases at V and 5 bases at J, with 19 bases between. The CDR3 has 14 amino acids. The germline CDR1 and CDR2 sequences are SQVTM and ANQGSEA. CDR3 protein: CSASRASAGDTQYF. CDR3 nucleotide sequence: TGCAGCGCATCGCGGGCCTCTGCTGGAGATACGCAGTATTTT.

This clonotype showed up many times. In nucleotides, the CDR3 is TGTGCCATCAGTGAAAGTAGCGGTTGGGAAGAGACCCAGTACTTC. It specifies CAISESSGWEETQYF. The chain employs TRBV10-3 and TRBJ2-5, with D maybe TRBD2 (6 bases). The V and J ends lost 3 bases and 3 bases respectively, with 14 bases between them. CDR3 size: 15 residues. Germline V gene data show CDR1 as ENHRY and CDR2 as SYGVKD.

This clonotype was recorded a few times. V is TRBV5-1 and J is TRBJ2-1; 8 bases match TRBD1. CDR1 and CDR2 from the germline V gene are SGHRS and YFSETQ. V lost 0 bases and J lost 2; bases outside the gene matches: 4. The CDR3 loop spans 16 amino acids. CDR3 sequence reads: CASSLVAGGPYNEQFF. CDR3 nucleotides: TGCGCCAGCAGCTTGGTGGCAGGGGGCCCCTACAATGAGCAGTTCTTC.